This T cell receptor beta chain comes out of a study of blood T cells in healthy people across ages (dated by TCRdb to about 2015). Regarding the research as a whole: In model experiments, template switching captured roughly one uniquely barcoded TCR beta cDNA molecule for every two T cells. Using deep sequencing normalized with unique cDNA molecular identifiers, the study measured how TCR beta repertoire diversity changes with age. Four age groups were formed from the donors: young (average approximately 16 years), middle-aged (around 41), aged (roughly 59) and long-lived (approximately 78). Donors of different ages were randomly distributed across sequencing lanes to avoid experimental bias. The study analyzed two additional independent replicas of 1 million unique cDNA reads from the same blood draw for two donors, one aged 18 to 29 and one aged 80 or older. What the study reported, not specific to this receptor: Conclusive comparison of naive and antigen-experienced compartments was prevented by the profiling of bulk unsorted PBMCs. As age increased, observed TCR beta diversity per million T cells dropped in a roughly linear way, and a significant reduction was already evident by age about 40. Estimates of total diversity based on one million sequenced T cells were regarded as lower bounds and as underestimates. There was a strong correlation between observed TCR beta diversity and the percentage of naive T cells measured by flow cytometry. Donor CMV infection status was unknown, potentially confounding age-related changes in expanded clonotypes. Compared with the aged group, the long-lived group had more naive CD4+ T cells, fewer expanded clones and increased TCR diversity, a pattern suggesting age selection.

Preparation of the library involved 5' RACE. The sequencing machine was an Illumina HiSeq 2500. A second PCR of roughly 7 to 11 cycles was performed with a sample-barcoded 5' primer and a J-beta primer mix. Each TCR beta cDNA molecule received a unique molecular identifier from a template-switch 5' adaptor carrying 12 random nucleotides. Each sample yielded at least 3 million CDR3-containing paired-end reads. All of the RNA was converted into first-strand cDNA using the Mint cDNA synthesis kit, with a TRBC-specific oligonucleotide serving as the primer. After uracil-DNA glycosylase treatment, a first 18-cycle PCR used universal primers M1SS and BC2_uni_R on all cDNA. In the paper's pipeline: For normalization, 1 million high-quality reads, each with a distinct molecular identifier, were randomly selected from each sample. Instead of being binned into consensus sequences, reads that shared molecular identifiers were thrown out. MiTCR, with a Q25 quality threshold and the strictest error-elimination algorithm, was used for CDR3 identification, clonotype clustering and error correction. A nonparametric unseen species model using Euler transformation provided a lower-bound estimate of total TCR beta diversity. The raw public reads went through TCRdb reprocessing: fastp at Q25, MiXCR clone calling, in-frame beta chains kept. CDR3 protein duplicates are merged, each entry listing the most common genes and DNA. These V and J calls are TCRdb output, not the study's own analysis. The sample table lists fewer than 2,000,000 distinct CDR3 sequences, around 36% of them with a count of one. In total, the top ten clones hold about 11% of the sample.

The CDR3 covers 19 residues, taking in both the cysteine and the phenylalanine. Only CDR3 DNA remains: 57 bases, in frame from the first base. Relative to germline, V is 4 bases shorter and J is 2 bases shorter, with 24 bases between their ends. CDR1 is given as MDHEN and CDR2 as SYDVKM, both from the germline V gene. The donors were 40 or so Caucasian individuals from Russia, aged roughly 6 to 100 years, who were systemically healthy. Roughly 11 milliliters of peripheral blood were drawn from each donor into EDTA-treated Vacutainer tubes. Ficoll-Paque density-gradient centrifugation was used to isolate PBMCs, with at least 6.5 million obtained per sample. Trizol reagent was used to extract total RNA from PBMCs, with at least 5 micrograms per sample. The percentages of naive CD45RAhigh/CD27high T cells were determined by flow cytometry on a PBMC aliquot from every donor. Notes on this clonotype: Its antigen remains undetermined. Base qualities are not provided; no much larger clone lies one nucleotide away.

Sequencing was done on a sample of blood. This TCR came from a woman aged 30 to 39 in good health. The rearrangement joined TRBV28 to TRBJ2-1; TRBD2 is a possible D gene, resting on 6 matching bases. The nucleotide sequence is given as TGTGCCAGCAGTTCTTATGTCGGAGGGGAGGCTGGGGCCTACAATGAGCAGTTCTTC. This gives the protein CASSSYVGGEAGAYNEQFF.